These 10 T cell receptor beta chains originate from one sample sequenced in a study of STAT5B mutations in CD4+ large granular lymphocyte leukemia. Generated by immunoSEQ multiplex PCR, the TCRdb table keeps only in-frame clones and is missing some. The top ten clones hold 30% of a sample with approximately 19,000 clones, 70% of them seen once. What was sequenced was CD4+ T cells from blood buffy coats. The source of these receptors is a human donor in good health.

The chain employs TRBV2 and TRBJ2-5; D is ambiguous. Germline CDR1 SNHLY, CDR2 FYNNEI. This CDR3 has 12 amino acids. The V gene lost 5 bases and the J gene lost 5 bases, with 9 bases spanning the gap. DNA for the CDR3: TGTGCCAGCAGTCGTACGGAGGAGACCCAGTACTTC. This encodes CASSRTEETQYF.

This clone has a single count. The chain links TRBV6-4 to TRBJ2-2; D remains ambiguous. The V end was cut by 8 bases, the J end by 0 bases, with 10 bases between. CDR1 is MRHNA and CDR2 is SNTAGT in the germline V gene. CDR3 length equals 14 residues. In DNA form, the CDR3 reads TGTGCCAGCGGGTTGACGTCGAACACCGGGGAGCTGTTTTTT. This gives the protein CASGLTSNTGELFF.

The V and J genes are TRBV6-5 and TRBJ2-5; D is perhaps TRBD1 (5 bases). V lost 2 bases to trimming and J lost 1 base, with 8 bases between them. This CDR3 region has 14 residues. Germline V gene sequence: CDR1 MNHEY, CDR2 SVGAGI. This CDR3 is CASSYGHGQETQYF. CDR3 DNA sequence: TGTGCCAGCAGTTACGGACACGGCCAAGAGACCCAGTACTTC.

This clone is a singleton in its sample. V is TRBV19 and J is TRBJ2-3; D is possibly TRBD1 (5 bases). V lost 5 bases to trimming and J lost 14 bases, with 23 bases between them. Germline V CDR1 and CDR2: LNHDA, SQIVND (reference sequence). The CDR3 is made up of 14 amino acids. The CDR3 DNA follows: TGTGCCAGTAGTCCGACCTTGGGGCCGACGGAGCCGTATTTT. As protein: CASSPTLGPTEPYF.

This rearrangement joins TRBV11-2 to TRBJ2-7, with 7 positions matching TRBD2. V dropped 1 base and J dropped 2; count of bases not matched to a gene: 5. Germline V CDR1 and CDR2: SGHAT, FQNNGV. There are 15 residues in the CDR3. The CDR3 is CASSLGPSGTYEQYF. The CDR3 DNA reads TGTGCCAGCAGCTTAGGGCCTAGCGGCACCTACGAGCAGTACTTC.

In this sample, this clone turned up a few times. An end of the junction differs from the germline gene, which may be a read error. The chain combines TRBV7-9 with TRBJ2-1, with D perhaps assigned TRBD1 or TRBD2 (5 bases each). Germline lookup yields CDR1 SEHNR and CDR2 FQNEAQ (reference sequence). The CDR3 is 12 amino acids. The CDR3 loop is CASSLFWDPLLF. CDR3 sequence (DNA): TGTGCCAGCAGCTTATTTTGGGACCCGCTGCTCTTC. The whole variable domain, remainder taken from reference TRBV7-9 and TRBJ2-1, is DTGVSQNPRHKITKRGQNVTFRCDPISEHNRLYWYRQTLGQGPEFLTYFQNEAQLEKSRLLSDRFSAERPKGSFSTLEIQRTEQGDSAMYLCASSLFWDPLLFGPGTRLTVL.

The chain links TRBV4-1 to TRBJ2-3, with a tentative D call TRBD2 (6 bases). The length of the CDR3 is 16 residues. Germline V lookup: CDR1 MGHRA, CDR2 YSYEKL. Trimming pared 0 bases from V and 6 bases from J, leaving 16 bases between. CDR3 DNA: TGCGCCAGCAGCCAAGATGAGGGAGGCGCTTCGGATACGCAGTATTTT. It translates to CASSQDEGGASDTQYF.

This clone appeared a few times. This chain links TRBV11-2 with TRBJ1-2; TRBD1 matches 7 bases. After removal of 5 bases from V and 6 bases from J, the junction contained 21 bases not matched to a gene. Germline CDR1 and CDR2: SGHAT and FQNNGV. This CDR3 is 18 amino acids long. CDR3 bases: TGTGCCAGCAGCCTCCCCAGGGGGAGGCTTGACTATGAGAATGGCTACACCTTC. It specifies CASSLPRGRLDYENGYTF.

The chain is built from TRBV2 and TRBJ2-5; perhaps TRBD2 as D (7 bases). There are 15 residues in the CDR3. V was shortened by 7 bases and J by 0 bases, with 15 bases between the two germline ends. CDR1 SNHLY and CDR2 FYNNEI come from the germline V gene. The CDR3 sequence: CASTGGAGYQETQYF. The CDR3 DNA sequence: TGTGCCAGCACTGGGGGGGCTGGGTACCAAGAGACCCAGTACTTC.

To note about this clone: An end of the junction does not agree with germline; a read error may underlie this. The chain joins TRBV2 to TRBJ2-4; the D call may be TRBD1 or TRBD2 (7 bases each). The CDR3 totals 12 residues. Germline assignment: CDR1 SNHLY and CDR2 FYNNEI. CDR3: CASKGGDSRQNF. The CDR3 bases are TGTGCCAGCAAAGGGGGGGACAGCCGTCAGAACTTC.